The TCR beta chain described here comes from a study of cytomegalovirus exposure and HLA in healthy donors (dated 2017 in TCRdb). As for the study more broadly: An earlier analysis of several hundred of the donors reported about 300 Gb of sequence data and some 110 million unique TCR beta sequences obtained from around 190 million T cells. An early release that covered about 600 HLA-typed donors contained approximately 300 gigabases of sequencing data and around 80 million unique TCR sequences. The genetic ancestry cluster associated with self-reported Caucasian donors included roughly four fifths of the approximately 410 genotyped donors. The aim of the study was to test whether cataloging public T cell receptors could identify signatures of past pathogen exposure. The study profiled the T cell repertoires of approximately 700 subjects by immunosequencing and related them to cytomegalovirus serostatus. In addition to the first cohort of hundreds of subjects, a separate validation cohort of 130 or so different subjects was used. High-throughput TCR immunosequencing, statistical association of individual TCRs with disease status, and machine learning were combined to predict cytomegalovirus infection status. A later analysis re-analyzed previously published TCR beta repertoires from about 730 donors and added high-resolution HLA genotyping to study TCR occurrence patterns. Rather than using new phenotypic data, the later analysis identified candidate immune exposures from TCR beta sequences and from how often those sequences occurred across donors. To decide whether each TCR beta V gene segment behaved as functional or pseudogenic, an earlier analysis of several hundred of the donors relied on high-throughput TCR beta sequencing. Donor age, sex, ethnicity and CMV serostatus were compiled together with the repertoire data. In a later genetic analysis, genome-wide SNP genotypes for 398 of the 666 donors were used, and that subset was treated as a discovery cohort. All discovery cohort repertoires had been generated using a single sequencing platform. HLA typing included class I and class II loci at four-digit resolution. The number of typed donors differed by locus: roughly 629-630 for A, B, C, DRB1 and DQB1; 522 for DQA1; 600 to 610 for DPA1; and around 450 for DPB1. Four or five DR-DQ haplotypes were treated as single units for association and clustering because of strong linkage in the cohort. Across roughly 420 genotyped donors of the cohort, an average of about 220,000 unique TCR beta nucleotide sequences per donor were sequenced, and approximately 17% of those sequences were non-productive.

As encoded in the germline V gene, CDR1 is MDHEN while CDR2 is SYDVKM. From cysteine to phenylalanine, the CDR3 is 13 amino acids long. Here the CDR3 DNA is all that survives: 39 bases in frame from base 1. Deletion took 6 bases off V and 6 bases off J, with a span of 11 bases between the germline ends. General study outcomes and caveats: Most TCR sequences were observed very rarely across donors, whereas some public TCRs were present in many individuals. It was suggested by the authors that the approach could potentially be generalized to other disease states and immunological phenotypes. Roughly uniform sequencing depth across donors was assumed in presence/absence analyses, although this assumption may not hold. A total of about 150 TCR beta chains were listed by the study as associated with cytomegalovirus. The 87-base-pair reads could not distinguish some IMGT-functional V segments, including TRBV6-2 and TRBV6-3, so those segments were excluded. Immune exposure information for the cohort was limited to CMV serostatus. The classifier was reported to diagnose cytomegalovirus status with high specificity and sensitivity in both the original and validation cohorts. The sequencing pipeline was judged likely to have produced a cluster of highly shared sequence variants as a technical artifact. According to a later genetic analysis, donors in an Asian-associated ancestry cluster had fewer N-insertions in productive TCRs than the roughly 670-donor mean. A later analysis reported that several top co-occurrence clusters appeared linked to parvovirus B19, influenza, CMV and Epstein-Barr virus. This cohort had only TCR beta chains sequenced, and the lack of alpha or paired-chain data limited which features could be detected. Linkage disequilibrium might explain the correlated functional status among segregating V segments, but an unknown experimental factor could not be excluded. At a false discovery rate of 0.05, a later analysis linked roughly 17,000 TCR beta sequences to specific HLA alleles. Because counts were too low, more than 15 rarely observed V segments, including chromosome 9 orphons, were excluded from the earlier analysis of roughly 580 of the donors. A further reported finding was that TCR beta sequences accurately predicted the HLA-A and HLA-B alleles for most subjects in the first cohort. A later genetic analysis associated a missense DCLRE1C variant with V-gene and J-gene trimming of TCR beta chains, and an independent cohort replicated the association. In a later analysis, HLA-associated TCR beta chains showed more clonal expansion and lower generation probabilities than non-associated chains that were equally common. A later analysis found that most CMV-associated TCR beta chains appeared HLA-restricted, with HLA associations seemingly driven largely by CMV exposure. A few of the identified cytomegalovirus-associated TCR beta chains were confirmed in vitro to be specific for cytomegalovirus antigens. An earlier analysis of several hundred of the donors showed that most TCR beta V segments appeared in productive rearrangements either about 87% or about 30% of the time, which broadly matched IMGT annotations. HLA typing was unavailable for some donors at each locus, so association tests used only the typed subset. When HLA alleles, especially DR and DQ, strongly co-occurred, attributing TCR associations to individual alleles was difficult. A later analysis found that TCR association rates varied across HLA loci, with DRB1 alleles showing the most associated TCRs and HLA-C alleles the fewest.

With regard to this clone: No cognate antigen has been identified for it. Nothing much larger sits one base from this clone, and base qualities are not available.

Library creation used the immunoSEQ multiplex PCR assay. A mixture of 60 forward primers for TCR Vbeta segments and 13 reverse primers for TCR Jbeta segments was used in the multiplex PCR. A multiplex PCR assay on genomic DNA amplified the CDR3 region of rearranged TCR beta genes. The Illumina HiSeq System was used to sequence the amplified TCR beta libraries as 87-base-pair reads. In the original analysis: A later analysis counted about 82 million unique TCR beta chains across the 600 to 850 repertoires, and some 11 million of these chains were shared by at least two donors. To remove PCR and sequencing errors, raw reads were error-corrected and collapsed into unique sequences using a nearest-neighbor algorithm that merged closely related sequences. To assign V, D and J gene segments, CDR3 sequences were aligned to IMGT reference sequences. For a sequence to be retained, a match of at least six nucleotides was required to both a V gene segment and a J gene segment. A rearrangement was called productive if the CDR3 had no stop codons and remained in frame with V and J, and every other rearrangement was called non-productive. CDR3 was defined by IMGT convention, running from the second conserved V-encoded cysteine to the conserved J-encoded phenylalanine. In an earlier analysis of around 600 of the donors, sequences lacking an unambiguous match to a single V gene segment were excluded. An earlier analysis of a few hundred of the donors classified V segments as functional when productive rearrangements were above 56.7% and as segregating when the standard deviation between donors was above 5%. A statistical classification framework was built for diagnosing cytomegalovirus status from the catalog of TCR beta chain sequences. In a later analysis, TCR nucleotide sequences were compared against IMGT/GENE-DB human TR gene sequences so that V and J genes could be assigned. Using the TCRdist pipeline, a later analysis assigned CDR3 sequences along with most-parsimonious VDJ recombination scenarios. A later analysis defined each TCR beta chain by its CDR3 amino acid sequence plus V-gene family, and excluded reads lacking a unique V-gene family. As a way to deal with suspected cross-contamination and a sequencing artifact, a later analysis dropped roughly 620 nucleotide sequences that were highly shared and had low generation probability. For each public chain, a later analysis derived a clonal expansion index from normalized ranks of inferred template counts within each repertoire. In a later analysis, generation probabilities were computed using a VDJ recombination model fitted to out-of-frame rearrangements, and the results were checked against IGoR. In a later analysis, hypergeometric tests were used to score TCR-TCR, TCR-HLA and TCR-CMV co-occurrence, with a repertoire-size bias correction applied to TCR pairs. A later analysis estimated false discovery rates by permuting HLA or CMV assignments 20 times. In a later analysis, co-occurring TCRs were grouped with DBSCAN, and TCRdist sequence similarity was added when clustering was performed within HLA-allele-positive subsets. Repertoires with fewer than 30,000 or more than 120,000 public chains, plus five repertoires with anomalous nucleotide sharing, were excluded from co-occurrence clustering. TCRdb re-hosts the immuneACCESS table, in-frame sequences only. Its copies lack some clones; in the studies checked, an unresolved V gene accounts for under half of them, and the cause for the rest is not known. V, J and clone size are those of that table, while D and trimming were read from the DNA. This sample is represented by some 150,000 clones; 60% to 80% of them were singletons. The top ten clonotypes cover about 6.9% of the sample.

The cohort consisted of 600 to 750 healthy bone marrow donors. At the time of sampling, every cohort member was nominally healthy, though immune exposures that went unrecorded were likely present. The donor tested CMV seropositive and was one of the 289 seropositive cohort members. Every donor gave a peripheral blood sample, and the peripheral blood mononuclear cells from that sample were used for TCR beta sequencing. Genomic DNA was extracted from the blood cell samples with the Qiagen DNeasy Blood Extraction Kit. This receptor was obtained from a woman aged 40-49 years in good health and CMV-seropositive. This receptor chain uses TRBV28 and TRBJ2-2; TRBD2 is a possible D gene, resting on 5 matching bases. Source material: PBMCs. The CDR3 amino acid sequence is: CASRGAGPGELFF. The DNA sequence is TGTGCCAGCAGAGGTGCGGGTCCCGGGGAGCTGTTTTTT.